The 30 T cell receptor beta chains given below trace back to one sample, sequenced in a study of blood T cell repertoires in COVID-19. TCRdb's table, derived via immunoSEQ multiplex PCR, lists solely in-frame clones and lacks some. Found here are under 250,000 clones, approximately 91% of them singletons; the top ten hold under 7.5%. Sequences were obtained from peripheral blood. The source of these receptors is a man aged 60-69 years who had recovered from COVID-19.

CDR3 DNA: TGCAGCGTTGGCGAGGGCTTCCAACGGGCTAACTATGGCTACACCTTC. This translates into CSVGEGFQRANYGYTF. The genes are TRBV29-1 and TRBJ1-2; no clear D gene. The CDR3 is made up of 16 amino acids. With 4 bases removed from V and 0 bases from J, the gap between germline ends came to 18 bases. Per germline, CDR1 SQVTM and CDR2 ANQGSEA.

The chain recombines TRBV28 with TRBJ1-3; D is perhaps TRBD1 (5 bases). The germline gives CDR1 MDHEN, CDR2 SYDVKM. V gave up 4 bases and J gave up 4 bases, with 26 bases separating them. This CDR3 region has 19 residues. The CDR3 loop reads CASSSPFGAGSSWGNTIYF. The CDR3 region has the DNA TGTGCCAGCAGTTCCCCTTTCGGGGCGGGGAGTTCGTGGGGAAACACCATATATTTT.

The genes are TRBV6-4 and TRBJ1-6, with D perhaps matching TRBD1 (5 bases). The CDR3 runs 13 residues. Germline V gene lookup returns CDR1 MRHNA and CDR2 SNTAGT. V lost 5 bases, J lost 9 bases, and 11 bases lay in between. This chain's CDR3 is CASSRQYGSPLHF. The CDR3 DNA is TGTGCCAGCAGTCGACAGTACGGTTCACCCCTCCACTTT.

The V call is TRBV11-2, the J call TRBJ2-3; 8 nucleotides match TRBD2. V shed 2 bases, J shed 6 bases, and the junction held 4 bases outside the gene matches. The germline CDR1 and CDR2 sequences are SGHAT and FQNNGV. This CDR3 comprises 14 residues. The CDR3 nucleotides read TGTGCCAGCAGCTTAACCGCTAGCGGGGATACGCAGTATTTT. Amino acid sequence: CASSLTASGDTQYF.

The CDR3 region has the DNA TGTGCCAGCAGCGCCCGACTAGCGGTACTCACAGATACGCAGTATTTT. Translated, it gives CASSARLAVLTDTQYF. V is TRBV9 and J is TRBJ2-3, with TRBD2 identical over 9 bases. The CDR3 spans 16 residues. Per germline, CDR1 SGDLS and CDR2 YYNGEE. V was clipped by 3 bases and J by 2 bases; unmatched bases: 7.

The chain links TRBV25-1 to TRBJ2-1; 10 bases agree with TRBD2. The CDR3 length is 16 residues. The junction had 8 bases not matched to a gene; V was cut back by 1 base and J by 8 bases. CDR1 and CDR2 (germline): MGHDK, SYGVNS. CDR3 nucleotide sequence: TGTGCCAGCAGTGAATGGGTGAGCGGGGGGGCTGATGAGCAGTTCTTC. As protein: CASSEWVSGGADEQFF.

Only one count was recorded for this clone. This rearrangement joins TRBV12-3 or TRBV12-4 to TRBJ1-1; weak D call: TRBD1 (5 bases). The germline V and J ends were trimmed by 5 bases and 3 bases, with 10 bases remaining between them. The CDR3 runs to 13 residues. For the CDR3, the DNA is TGTGCCAGCAGTCTTGGGGCGTACACTGAAGCTTTCTTT. This translates into CASSLGAYTEAFF.

The J gene is TRBJ1-5, the V gene TRBV6-2 or TRBV6-3; 9 bases fit TRBD1. The ends lost 5 bases at V and 2 bases at J; junction bases unmatched: 7. The CDR3 loop spans 16 amino acids. Germline V gene data show CDR1 as MNHEY and CDR2 as SVGEGT. The CDR3 DNA follows: TGTGCCAGCAGTGGATCACAGGGGGCGGGCAATCAGCCCCAGCATTTT. Encoded protein: CASSGSQGAGNQPQHF.

The gene calls are TRBV7-2 and TRBJ2-3; TRBD2 is a possible D gene (6 bases). Germline V gene data show CDR1 as SGHTA and CDR2 as FQGNSA. V was clipped by 1 base and J by 6 bases, with 17 bases between them. The CDR3 runs 16 residues. CDR3 sequence: CASSLGRTGGQDTQYF. CDR3 bases: TGTGCCAGCAGCTTAGGGCGAACCGGGGGTCAGGATACGCAGTATTTT.

This clone showed up just a few times. The chain recombines TRBV11-2 with TRBJ2-2, with 10 bases aligning to TRBD1. CDR1 is SGHAT and CDR2 is FQNNGV in the germline V gene. The CDR3 is made up of 15 amino acids. Losses at the gene ends were 5 bases for V and 7 bases for J; bases not matched to a gene: 7. The CDR3 sequence is CASSPGQGRVGELFF. CDR3 nucleotides: TGTGCCAGCAGCCCGGGACAGGGGCGGGTCGGGGAGCTGTTTTTT.

This rearrangement joins TRBV20-1 to TRBJ1-6; no clear D. Germline V CDR1 and CDR2: DFQATT, SNEGSKA (reference sequence). Trimming took off 3 bases at V and 6 bases at J, with 18 bases between the two ends. CDR3 length equals 16 residues. The CDR3 nucleotides read TGCAGTGCTAGTCCGTACATGGGGAGGGCTAATTCACCCCTCCACTTT. As protein: CSASPYMGRANSPLHF.

This sequence joins TRBV3-1 (or the pseudogene TRBV3-2) and TRBJ1-4, with 8 nucleotides matching TRBD1. The V segment lost 4 bases and the J segment 10 bases; nucleotides outside the gene matches: 11. CDR3 length: 15 amino acids. The germline gives CDR1 LGHDT, CDR2 YNNKEL (reference sequence). The CDR3 DNA reads as TGTGCCAGCAGCCTTTTGGACAGGGCGTATGGAAAACTGTTTTTT. Translation gives CASSLLDRAYGKLFF.

The chain links TRBV15 to TRBJ2-7; 11 bases match TRBD2. The CDR3 length is 15 residues. V lost 5 bases, J lost 3 bases, and 6 bases stayed unmatched. Germline CDR1 is LNHNV and CDR2 is YYDKDF (reference sequence). The CDR3 DNA is TGTGCCACCAGCGGCTCTAGCGGGGGGTTCTACGAGCAGTACTTC. It codes for CATSGSSGGFYEQYF.

This clone was seen just once. The rearrangement joins TRBV2 to TRBJ2-1; 7 nucleotides match TRBD2. Germline CDR1 and CDR2: SNHLY and FYNNEI. The CDR3 is 16 amino acids. V shed 6 bases, J shed 0 bases, and the junction held 8 bases outside the gene matches. The CDR3, as DNA: TGTGCCAGCAGCCGAGCGGGGATGAGCTCCTACAATGAGCAGTTCTTC. This translates into CASSRAGMSSYNEQFF. Drawing the rest from reference TRBV2 and TRBJ2-1, the complete variable domain is EPEVTQTPSHQVTQMGQEVILRCVPISNHLYFYWYRQILGQKVEFLVSFYNNEISEKSEIFDDQFSVERPDGSNFTLKIRSTKLEDSAMYFCASSRAGMSSYNEQFFGPGTRLTVL.

The chain has TRBV29-1 and TRBJ1-1, with D maybe TRBD1 (6 bases). Trimming shortened V by 4 bases and J by 1 base, and 10 bases separated the two germline ends. Germline-derived CDR1 and CDR2 are SQVTM and ANQGSEA. The CDR3 is 13 residues long. The CDR3 sequence is CSVGDTWNTEAFF. In DNA form, the CDR3 reads TGCAGCGTTGGGGACACCTGGAACACTGAAGCTTTCTTT.

The V gene is TRBV28, the J gene TRBJ2-7; D perhaps matches TRBD1 (6 bases). Trimming pared 2 bases from V and 7 bases from J, leaving 18 bases between. The CDR3 contains 15 residues. Germline CDR1 is MDHEN and CDR2 is SYDVKM. The CDR3 sequence: CASSLGVNPTGEQYF. CDR3 nucleotide sequence: TGTGCCAGCAGTTTAGGGGTAAACCCAACAGGGGAGCAGTACTTC. Full variable domain (outside the CDR3, taken from reference TRBV28 and TRBJ2-7): DVKVTQSSRYLVKRTGEKVFLECVQDMDHENMFWYRQDPGLGLRLIYFSYDVKMKEKGDIPEGYSVSREKKERFSLILESASTNQTSMYLCASSLGVNPTGEQYFGPGTRLTVT.

CDR3 protein: CASSGPGTSGPRACTQYF. In nucleotides, the CDR3 is TGTGCCAGCAGCGGTCCCGGGACTAGCGGGCCTCGGGCGTGTACGCAGTATTTT. The V gene is TRBV12-1, the J gene TRBJ2-3; TRBD2, the table's D call, was not compared with the DNA. TRBV12-1 constitutes a pseudogene. The CDR3 totals 18 residues.

The chain links TRBV11-2 to TRBJ2-7; 9 bases agree with TRBD2. This CDR3 spans 18 amino acids. The V segment lost 5 bases and the J segment 4 bases; nucleotides outside the gene matches: 18. Germline V lookup: CDR1 SGHAT, CDR2 FQNNGV. The CDR3, as DNA: TGTGCCAGCAGCAAGTACCAAATAGCGGGGGAGATCAGGTACGAGCAGTACTTC. Translation: CASSKYQIAGEIRYEQYF.

The genes are TRBV30 and TRBJ2-7; TRBD2 agrees at 7 bases. V lost 3 bases to trimming and J lost 4 bases; unmatched junction nucleotides: 6. Germline CDR1 GTSNPN, CDR2 SVGIG (reference sequence). This CDR3 has 13 residues. The CDR3 sequence: CAWSRGRPYEQYF. CDR3 nucleotides: TGTGCCTGGAGCCGCGGGAGACCGTACGAGCAGTACTTC.

The chain is built from TRBV9 and TRBJ2-3; TRBD2 aligns across 9 bases. The CDR3 covers 16 residues. J lost 2 bases, V lost 0 bases, and 4 bases had no gene match. Germline V gene sequence: CDR1 SGDLS, CDR2 YYNGEE. Here the CDR3 reads CASSVGGGGATDTQYF. The CDR3 coding sequence is TGTGCCAGCAGCGTAGGTGGCGGGGGGGCCACAGATACGCAGTATTTT.

The DNA for the CDR3 is TGTGCCAGCAGTCCCTCGACAGGGGGCGGGCCCGAAGCTTTCTTT. Amino acid sequence: CASSPSTGGGPEAFF. The chain joins TRBV27 to TRBJ1-1, with TRBD1 identical over 10 bases. The germline V gene has CDR1 MNHEY and CDR2 SMNVEV (reference sequence). J was trimmed by 8 bases and V by 5 bases; bases with no gene match: 11. The CDR3 is made up of 15 amino acids.

The chain couples TRBV24-1 to TRBJ1-5; the D gene is possibly TRBD1 (5 bases). Germline V CDR1 and CDR2: KGHDR, SFDVKD. CDR3 length: 14 amino acids. V shed 9 bases and J shed 0 bases, with 11 bases lying between them. The CDR3 reads CATAGTHSNQPQHF. As DNA, the CDR3 is TGTGCCACCGCCGGGACTCATAGCAATCAGCCCCAGCATTTT.

The V and J genes are TRBV3-1 (or the pseudogene TRBV3-2) and TRBJ1-2; D possibly corresponds to TRBD1 (6 bases). The CDR3 is made up of 15 amino acids. Trimming removed 4 bases from V and 4 bases from J, with 16 bases in between. Looked up from germline, CDR1 is LGHDT and CDR2 is YNNKEL (reference sequence). This CDR3 is CASSPYTGSGYGYTF. The CDR3 region has the DNA TGTGCCAGCAGCCCCTATACAGGGTCCGGCTATGGCTACACCTTC.

This clone was counted a single time. This sequence joins TRBV9 and TRBJ1-4; tentative D call: TRBD1 (5 bases). Germline V gives CDR1 SGDLS, CDR2 YYNGEE. The CDR3 covers 13 residues. Trimming removed 5 bases at V and 3 bases at J, with 8 bases between. Here the CDR3 reads CASSGRANEKLFF. The DNA of the CDR3 is TGTGCCAGCAGTGGCAGGGCTAATGAAAAACTGTTTTTT.

This clone was detected only once. The rearrangement links TRBV19 to TRBJ2-7, with D possibly being TRBD2 (5 bases). CDR1 LNHDA and CDR2 SQIVND come from the germline V gene (reference sequence). Trimming took 4 bases from V and 0 from J, leaving 13 bases between them. This CDR3 region has 15 residues. The CDR3 is CASSTTLGSSYEQYF. CDR3 DNA sequence: TGTGCCAGTAGTACCACTCTGGGGAGCTCCTACGAGCAGTACTTC.

There are many counts of this clone. The genes are TRBV4-2 and TRBJ2-5, with TRBD1 identical over 7 bases. Trimming at V came to 4 bases and at J to 1 base, leaving 9 bases not matched to a gene. Looked up from germline, CDR1 is LGHNA and CDR2 is YNFKEQ. CDR3 length: 16 amino acids. CDR3 in amino acids: CASSPGTRGPQETQYF. CDR3 DNA sequence: TGTGCCAGCAGCCCTGGGACGAGGGGGCCCCAAGAGACCCAGTACTTC.

This clone was observed a single time. CDR3 loop: CGTSRGTGELFF. The CDR3, as DNA: TGTGGGACTTCACGGGGCACCGGGGAGCTGTTTTTT. The chain has TRBV12-3 or TRBV12-4 and TRBJ2-2; D perhaps matches TRBD2 (5 bases). The CDR3 spans 12 residues.

V is TRBV5-5 and J is TRBJ2-6, with a tentative D call TRBD1 (6 bases). The germline CDR1 and CDR2 sequences are SGHKS and YYEKEE (reference sequence). The V end lost 6 bases, the J end lost 0 bases, and 16 bases lay between the germline ends. CDR3 size: 17 residues. CDR3 coding DNA: TGTGCCAGCACCGCGTTGAGGGGGTCCTCTGGGGCCAACGTCCTGACTTTC. Its translation is CASTALRGSSGANVLTF.

The genes are TRBV5-6 and TRBJ2-1, with 8 bases fitting TRBD2. V was clipped by 4 bases and J by 9 bases; unmatched bases: 9. Germline V CDR1 and CDR2: SGHDT, YYEEEE. The CDR3 contains 14 residues. CDR3 sequence (DNA): TGTGCCAGCAGCCCAGCGGGAGATGGACTTGAGCAGTTCTTC. Its translation is CASSPAGDGLEQFF.

A remark on this clone: The junction departs from the called germline gene at one end, perhaps through a read error. This chain joins TRBV7-6 and TRBJ1-6; the D gene is possibly TRBD1 (5 bases). Looked up from germline, CDR1 is SGHVS and CDR2 is FNYEAQ. This CDR3 contains 17 residues. The CDR3 nucleotides are TGTGCCAGCAGCTTACAATCCCGGAGGGGCGGTAATACACCCCTCCACTTT. It codes for CASSLQSRRGGNTPLHF.